Listed below are T cell receptor beta chains from one sample, sequenced in a study of OX40 agonist ivuxolimab in advanced cancers. Generated by immunoSEQ multiplex PCR, the TCRdb table keeps only in-frame clones and is missing some. The data show approximately 63,000 clones, 79% seen once. This material consisted of CD4+ or CD8+ T cells sorted from blood, taken in a trial of the OX40 agonist ivuxolimab. Receptor source: an adult with an advanced solid tumor such as melanoma, head and neck, liver or kidney cancer. Each CDR3 is given with its conserved first and last residue. D genes are given only for firm matches.

v_call	j_call	d_call	cdr3_aa
TRBV6-6	TRBJ1-1	TRBD1	CASNPVQGMNTEAFF
TRBV5-1	TRBJ2-2	NA	CASSLDTGGTGELFF
TRBV9	TRBJ2-2	NA	CASSPGTTGELFF
TRBV6-6	TRBJ1-5	TRBD1	CASSFDRGNGQPQHF
TRBV4-3	TRBJ2-7	TRBD1	CASSQGQGSSYEQYF
TRBV6-1	TRBJ1-4	TRBD1	CASSERGRDAGSLFF
TRBV30	TRBJ2-1	TRBD1	CAWSGGQGKGEQFF
TRBV7-9	TRBJ2-1	NA	CASSGGVPRNEQFF
TRBV19	TRBJ2-5	TRBD2	CASSINLRVAGVFQETQYF
TRBV4-1	TRBJ2-7	NA	CASSQERADEQYF